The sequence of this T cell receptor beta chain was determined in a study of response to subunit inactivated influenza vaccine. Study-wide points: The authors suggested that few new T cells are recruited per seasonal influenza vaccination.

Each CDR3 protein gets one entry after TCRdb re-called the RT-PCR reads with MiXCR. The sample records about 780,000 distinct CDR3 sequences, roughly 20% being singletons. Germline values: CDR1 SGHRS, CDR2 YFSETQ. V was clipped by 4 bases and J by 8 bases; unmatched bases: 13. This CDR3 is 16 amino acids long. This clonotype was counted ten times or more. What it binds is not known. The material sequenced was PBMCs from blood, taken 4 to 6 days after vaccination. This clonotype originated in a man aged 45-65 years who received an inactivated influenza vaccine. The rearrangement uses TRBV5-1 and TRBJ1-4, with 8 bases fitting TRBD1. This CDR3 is CASSQDVDRGAEKLFF. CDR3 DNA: TGCGCCAGCAGCCAAGACGTCGACAGGGGAGCCGAAAAACTGTTTTTT.